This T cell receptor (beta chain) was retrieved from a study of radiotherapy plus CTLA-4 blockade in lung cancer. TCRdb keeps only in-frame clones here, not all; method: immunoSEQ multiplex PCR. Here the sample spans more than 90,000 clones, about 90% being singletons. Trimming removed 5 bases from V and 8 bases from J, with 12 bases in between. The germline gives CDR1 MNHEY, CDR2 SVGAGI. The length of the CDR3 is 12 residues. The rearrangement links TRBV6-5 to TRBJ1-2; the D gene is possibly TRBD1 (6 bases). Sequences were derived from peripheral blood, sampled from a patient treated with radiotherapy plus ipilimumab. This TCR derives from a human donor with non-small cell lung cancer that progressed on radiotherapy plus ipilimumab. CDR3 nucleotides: TGTGCCAGCAGTAAACGAGGGGGAGGCTACACCTTC. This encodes CASSKRGGGYTF.